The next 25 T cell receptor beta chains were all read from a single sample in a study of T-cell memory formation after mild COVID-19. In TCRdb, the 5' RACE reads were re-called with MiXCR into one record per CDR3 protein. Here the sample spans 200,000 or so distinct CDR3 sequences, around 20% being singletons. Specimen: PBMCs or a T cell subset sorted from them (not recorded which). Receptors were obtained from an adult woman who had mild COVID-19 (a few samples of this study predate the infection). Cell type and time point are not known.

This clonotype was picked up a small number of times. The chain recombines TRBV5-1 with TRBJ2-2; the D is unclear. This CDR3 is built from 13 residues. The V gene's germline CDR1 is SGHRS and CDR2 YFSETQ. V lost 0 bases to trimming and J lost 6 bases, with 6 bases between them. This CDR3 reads CASSLVRSGELFF. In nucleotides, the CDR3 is TGCGCCAGCAGCTTGGTGCGATCCGGGGAGCTGTTTTTT.

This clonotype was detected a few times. The CDR3 is CATSKRQGADTQYF. The CDR3 DNA is TGTGCCACCAGCAAGAGGCAGGGCGCAGATACGCAGTATTTT. The chain recombines TRBV15 with TRBJ2-3, with D maybe TRBD1 (5 bases). CDR3 length: 14 residues. V was trimmed by 4 bases and J by 4 bases, leaving 12 bases between them. CDR1 and CDR2 from the germline V gene are LNHNV and YYDKDF (reference sequence).

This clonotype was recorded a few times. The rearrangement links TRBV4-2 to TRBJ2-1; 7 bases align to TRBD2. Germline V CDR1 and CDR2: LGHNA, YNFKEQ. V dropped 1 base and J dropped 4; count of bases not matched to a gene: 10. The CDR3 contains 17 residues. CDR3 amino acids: CASSQVIRGSRYNEQFF. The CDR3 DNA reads TGTGCCAGCAGCCAAGTCATCCGCGGGAGTCGGTACAATGAGCAGTTCTTC.

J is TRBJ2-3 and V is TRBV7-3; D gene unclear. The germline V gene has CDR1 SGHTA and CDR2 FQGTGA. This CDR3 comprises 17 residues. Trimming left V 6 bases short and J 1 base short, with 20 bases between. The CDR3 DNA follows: TGTGCCAGCAGTAATCGAGTTGGAGCCTTAGGCACAGATACGCAGTATTTT. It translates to CASSNRVGALGTDTQYF.

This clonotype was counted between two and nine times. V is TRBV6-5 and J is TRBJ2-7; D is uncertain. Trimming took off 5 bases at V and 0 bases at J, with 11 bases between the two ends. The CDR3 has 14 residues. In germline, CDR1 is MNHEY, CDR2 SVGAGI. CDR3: CASSRAFSSYEQYF. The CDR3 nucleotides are TGTGCCAGCAGTCGGGCGTTCAGCTCCTACGAGCAGTACTTC.

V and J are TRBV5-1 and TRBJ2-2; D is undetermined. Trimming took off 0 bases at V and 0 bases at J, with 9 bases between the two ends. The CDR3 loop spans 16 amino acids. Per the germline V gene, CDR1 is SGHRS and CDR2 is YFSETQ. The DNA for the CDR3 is TGCGCCAGCAGCTTGGCCGCCGGCCCGAACACCGGGGAGCTGTTTTTT. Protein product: CASSLAAGPNTGELFF.

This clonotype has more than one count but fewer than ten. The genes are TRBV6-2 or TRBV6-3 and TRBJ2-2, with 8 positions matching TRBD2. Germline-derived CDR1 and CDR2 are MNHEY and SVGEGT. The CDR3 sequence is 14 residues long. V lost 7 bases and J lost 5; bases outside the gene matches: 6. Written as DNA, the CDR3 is TGTGCCAGCAACAGCGGGAGCACGACCGGGGAGCTGTTTTTT. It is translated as CASNSGSTTGELFF.

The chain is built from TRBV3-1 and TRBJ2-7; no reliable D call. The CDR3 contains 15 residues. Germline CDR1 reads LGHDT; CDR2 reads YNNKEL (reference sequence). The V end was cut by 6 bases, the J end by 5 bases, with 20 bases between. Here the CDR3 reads CASRFSGSTSNEQYF. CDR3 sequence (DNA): TGTGCCAGCAGGTTCTCCGGGTCCACATCCAACGAGCAGTACTTC.

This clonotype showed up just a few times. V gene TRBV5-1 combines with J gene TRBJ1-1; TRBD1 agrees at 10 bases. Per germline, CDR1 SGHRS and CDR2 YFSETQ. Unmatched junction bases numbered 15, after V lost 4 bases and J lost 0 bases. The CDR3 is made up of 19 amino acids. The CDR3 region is CASSHLDRGRLNLNTEAFF. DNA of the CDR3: TGCGCCAGCAGCCACCTCGACAGGGGGCGCTTGAACTTGAACACTGAAGCTTTCTTT.

CDR3 in amino acids: CASSEELAGGLQYF. DNA of the CDR3: TGTGCCAGCAGTGAAGAACTAGCGGGAGGCCTGCAGTACTTC. The rearrangement joins TRBV25-1 to TRBJ2-7; 12 nucleotides agree with TRBD2. CDR3 length: 14 amino acids. Germline CDR1 is MGHDK and CDR2 is SYGVNS. The V and J ends lost 2 bases and 9 bases, in that order; junction bases with no gene match: 5.

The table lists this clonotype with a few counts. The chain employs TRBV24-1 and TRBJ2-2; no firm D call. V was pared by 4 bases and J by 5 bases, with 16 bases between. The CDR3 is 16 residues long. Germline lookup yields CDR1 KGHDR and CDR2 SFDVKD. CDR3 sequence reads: CATSEGLPVRTGELFF. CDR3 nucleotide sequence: TGTGCCACCAGTGAGGGTCTCCCGGTTAGGACCGGGGAGCTGTTTTTT.

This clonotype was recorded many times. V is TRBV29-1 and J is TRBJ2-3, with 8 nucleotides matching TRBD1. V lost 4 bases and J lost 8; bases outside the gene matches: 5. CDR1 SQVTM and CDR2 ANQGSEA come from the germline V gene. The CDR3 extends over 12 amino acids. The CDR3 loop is CSVATDRATQYF. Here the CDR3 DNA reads TGCAGCGTTGCCACGGACAGGGCTACGCAGTATTTT.

CDR3 sequence reads: CASSPLGGDADQPQHF. The CDR3 DNA sequence: TGTGCCAGCAGCCCATTGGGAGGGGATGCGGATCAGCCCCAGCATTTT. This chain uses TRBV5-5 with TRBJ1-5, with D maybe TRBD1 (5 bases). Germline V lookup: CDR1 SGHKS, CDR2 YYEKEE (reference sequence). This CDR3 comprises 16 residues. V lost 4 bases, J lost 5 bases, and 19 bases lay in between.

CDR3 nucleotides: TGTGCCAGCAGCGTAGTCGGGGGGGCTTTTGATACGCAGTATTTT. It yields the protein CASSVVGGAFDTQYF. The chain combines TRBV9 with TRBJ2-3; 8 bases line up with TRBD2. The CDR3 sequence is 15 residues long. Per the germline V gene, CDR1 is SGDLS and CDR2 is YYNGEE. Trimming at V came to 0 bases and at J to 6 bases, leaving 6 bases not matched to a gene.

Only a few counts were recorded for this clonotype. The CDR3 bases are TGTGCCAGCAGCTATACAGACTCTGGAAACACCATATATTTT. Amino acid sequence: CASSYTDSGNTIYF. The chain combines TRBV9 with TRBJ1-3; D not certain. The CDR3 totals 14 residues. The V gene's germline CDR1 is SGDLS and CDR2 YYNGEE. V lost 4 bases and J 0 bases, leaving 8 bases between the germline ends.

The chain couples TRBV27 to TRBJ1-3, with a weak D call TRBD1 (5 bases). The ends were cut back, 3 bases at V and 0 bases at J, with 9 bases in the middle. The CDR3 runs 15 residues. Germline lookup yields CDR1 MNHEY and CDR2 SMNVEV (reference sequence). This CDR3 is CASSFSRDSGNTIYF. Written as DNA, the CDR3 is TGTGCCAGCAGTTTTTCCAGGGACTCTGGAAACACCATATATTTT.

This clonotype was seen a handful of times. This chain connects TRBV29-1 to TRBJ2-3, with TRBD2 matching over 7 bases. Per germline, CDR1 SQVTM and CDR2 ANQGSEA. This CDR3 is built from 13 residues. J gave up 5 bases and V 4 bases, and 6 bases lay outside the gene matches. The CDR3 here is CSVVGRVGDTQYF. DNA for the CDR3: TGCAGCGTTGTGGGGAGGGTGGGAGATACGCAGTATTTT.

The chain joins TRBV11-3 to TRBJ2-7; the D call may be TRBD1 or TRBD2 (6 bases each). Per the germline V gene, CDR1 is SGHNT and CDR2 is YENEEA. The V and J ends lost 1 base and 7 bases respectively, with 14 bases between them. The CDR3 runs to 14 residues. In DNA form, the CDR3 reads TGTGCCAGCAGCTTAGCCAGGGGACTGAGAGAGCAGTACTTC. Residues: CASSLARGLREQYF.

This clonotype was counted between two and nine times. CDR3 loop: CASTRHGTGDQPQHF. The CDR3 region has the DNA TGTGCCAGCACCCGACATGGGACAGGGGACCAGCCCCAGCATTTT. The chain employs TRBV6-6 and TRBJ1-5, with TRBD1 matching over 10 bases. Germline values: CDR1 MNHNY, CDR2 SVGAGI (reference sequence). V was pared by 7 bases and J by 7 bases, with 10 bases of the junction left unmatched. The CDR3 has 15 amino acids.

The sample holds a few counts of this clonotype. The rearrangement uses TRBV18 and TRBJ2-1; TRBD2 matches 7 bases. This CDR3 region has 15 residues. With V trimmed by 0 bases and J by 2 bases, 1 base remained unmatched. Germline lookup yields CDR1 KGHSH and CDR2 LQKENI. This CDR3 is CASSPPGLAYNEQFF. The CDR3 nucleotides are TGTGCCAGCTCACCACCAGGACTAGCCTACAATGAGCAGTTCTTC. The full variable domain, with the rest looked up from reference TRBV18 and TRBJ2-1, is NAGVMQNPRHLVRRRGQEARLRCSPMKGHSHVYWYRQLPEEGLKFMVYLQKENIIDESGMPKERFSAEFPKEGPSILRIQQVVRGDSAAYFCASSPPGLAYNEQFFGPGTRLTVL.

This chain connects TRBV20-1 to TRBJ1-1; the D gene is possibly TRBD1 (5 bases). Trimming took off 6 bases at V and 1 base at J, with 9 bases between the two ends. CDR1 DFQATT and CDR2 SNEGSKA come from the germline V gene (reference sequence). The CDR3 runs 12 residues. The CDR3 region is CSANRQNTEAFF. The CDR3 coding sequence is TGCAGTGCGAACAGGCAGAACACTGAAGCTTTCTTT.

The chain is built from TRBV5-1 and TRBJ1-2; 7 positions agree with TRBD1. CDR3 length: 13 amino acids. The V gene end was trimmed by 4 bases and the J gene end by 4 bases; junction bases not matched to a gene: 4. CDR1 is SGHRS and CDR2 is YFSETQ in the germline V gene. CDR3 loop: CASSPDRSYGYTF. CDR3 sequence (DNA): TGCGCCAGCAGCCCGGACAGGAGCTATGGCTACACCTTC. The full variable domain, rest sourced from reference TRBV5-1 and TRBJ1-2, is KAGVTQTPRYLIKTRGQQVTLSCSPISGHRSVSWYQQTPGQGLQFLFEYFSETQRNKGNFPGRFSGRQFSNSRSEMNVSTLELGDSALYLCASSPDRSYGYTFGSGTRLTVV.

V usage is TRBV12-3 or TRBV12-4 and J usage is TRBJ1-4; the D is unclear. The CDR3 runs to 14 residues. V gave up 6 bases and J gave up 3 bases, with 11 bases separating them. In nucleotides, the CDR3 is TGTGCCAGCAGCCGCAGTCTCCCTAATGAAAAACTGTTTTTT. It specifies CASSRSLPNEKLFF.

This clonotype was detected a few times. The DNA for the CDR3 is TGTGCCAGCAGCTCACGAGGGGGGGAAATCACAGATACGCAGTATTTT. It codes for CASSSRGGEITDTQYF. This chain connects TRBV9 to TRBJ2-3, with D possibly TRBD2 on 7 matching bases. This CDR3 has 16 residues. Trimming took 4 bases from V and 2 from J, leaving 17 bases between them. Germline-derived CDR1 and CDR2 are SGDLS and YYNGEE.

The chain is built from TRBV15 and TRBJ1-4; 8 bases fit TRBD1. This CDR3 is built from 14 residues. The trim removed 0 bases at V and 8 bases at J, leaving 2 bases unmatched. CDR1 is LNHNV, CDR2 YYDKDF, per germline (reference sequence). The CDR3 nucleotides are TGTGCCACCAGCAGAGATCAGGGGGCGGAAAAACTGTTTTTT. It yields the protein CATSRDQGAEKLFF.